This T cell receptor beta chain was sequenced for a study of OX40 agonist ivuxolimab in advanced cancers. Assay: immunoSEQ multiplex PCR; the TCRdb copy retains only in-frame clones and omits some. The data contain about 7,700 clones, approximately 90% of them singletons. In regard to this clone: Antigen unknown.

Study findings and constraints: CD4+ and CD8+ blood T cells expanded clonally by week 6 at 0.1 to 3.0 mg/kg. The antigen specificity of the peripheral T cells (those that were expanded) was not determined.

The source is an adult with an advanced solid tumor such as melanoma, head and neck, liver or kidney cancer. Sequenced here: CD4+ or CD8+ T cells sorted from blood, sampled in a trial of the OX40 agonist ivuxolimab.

The chain's CDR3 is CASSFQGNQPQHF. The CDR3 nucleotides are TGTGCCAGCAGCTTTCAGGGGAATCAGCCCCAGCATTTT. The chain has TRBV5-4 and TRBJ1-5; D is perhaps TRBD1 (6 bases). CDR1 and CDR2 (germline): SGHNT, YYREEE (reference sequence). This CDR3 region has 13 residues. Trimming removed 2 bases at V and 4 bases at J, with 7 bases between.